Sequencing of this T cell receptor (beta chain) was carried out in a study of blood T cells in healthy people across ages. Notes on the study in general: The unknown donor CMV status may have confounded expanded clonotype changes.

CDR3 length: 14 amino acids. Trimming took off 3 bases at V and 4 bases at J, with 12 bases between the two ends. Per germline, CDR1 MGHRA and CDR2 YSYEKL. With a J-beta primer mix and a sample-barcoded 5' primer, a second PCR ran 7 to 11 cycles. MiXCR, applied by TCRdb to the 5' RACE reads, yields one record per CDR3 protein. The sample has over a million distinct CDR3 sequences, around 25% seen once; the top ten hold about 0.69%. In the case of this clonotype: The antigen is undetermined.

These data are also associated with another study on T cells of mothers and their children. That work states: It was observed that no persistent microchimeric T cell clones could be detected.

The TCR comes from a girl aged 2-10 years in good health. The chain uses TRBV4-1 and TRBJ2-5; tentative D call: TRBD2 (6 bases). Sequences were obtained from blood. This chain's CDR3 is CASSHQTSGETQYF. CDR3 in DNA: TGCGCCAGCAGCCACCAGACTAGTGGAGAGACCCAGTACTTC.